The TCR beta chain described here comes from a study of regulatory T cells in long-lasting Graves disease. The CDR3 has 14 residues. The V and J ends lost 0 bases and 7 bases respectively, with 13 bases between them. The germline V gene has CDR1 SGDLS and CDR2 YYNGEE. Combining iRepertoire HTBI primers with Arm-PCR of CDR3 regions, the authors built TCR beta libraries. Using its own MiXCR run on the multiplex PCR reads, TCRdb lists one record per CDR3 protein. The sample has about 450,000 distinct CDR3 sequences; about 14% are singletons. Time point given: newly diagnosed GD, antithyroid drugs for less than 3 months. After RNA was extracted from PBMCs, the TCR library was made from it. One endocrinology department in Xi'an, China, was where patients came from. This clonotype has more than one count but fewer than ten. This sample was also put to use in a study of T cells in Graves' hyperthyroidism and ophthalmopathy. This second study says: Patients aged 18 to 65 had newly diagnosed hyperthyroidism of under 2 months' duration. Diagnoses were established using clinical symptoms, serum thyroxine and TRAb, thyroid ultrasound and orbital computed tomography.

The clonotype was recovered from a woman between 45 and 65 years old with Graves disease. This chain uses TRBV9 with TRBJ1-2; D is unclear. The sample in question was peripheral blood mononuclear cells (PBMCs), obtained at new diagnosis, from a patient treated with antithyroid drugs. The CDR3 DNA is TGTGCCAGCAGCGTAGTCAGTAACCCAGTTGGCTACACCTTC. Translation gives CASSVVSNPVGYTF.